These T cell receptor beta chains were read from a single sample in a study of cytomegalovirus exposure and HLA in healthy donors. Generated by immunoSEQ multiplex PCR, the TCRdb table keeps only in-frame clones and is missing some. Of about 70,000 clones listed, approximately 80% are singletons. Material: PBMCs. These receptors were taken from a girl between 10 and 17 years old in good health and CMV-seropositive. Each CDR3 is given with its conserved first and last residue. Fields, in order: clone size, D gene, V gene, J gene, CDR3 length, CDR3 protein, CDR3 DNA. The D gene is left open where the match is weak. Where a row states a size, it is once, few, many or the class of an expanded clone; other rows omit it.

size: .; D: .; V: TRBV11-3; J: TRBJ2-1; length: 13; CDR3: CASSENRSQEQFF; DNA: TGTGCCAGCAGCGAAAACAGGTCCCAGGAGCAGTTCTTC
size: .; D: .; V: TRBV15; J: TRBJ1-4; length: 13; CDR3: CATSRTKNEKLFF; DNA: TGTGCCACCAGCAGGACAAAGAATGAAAAACTGTTTTTT
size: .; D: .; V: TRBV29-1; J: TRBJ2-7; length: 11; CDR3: CSVGGGDEQYF; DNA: TGCAGCGTTGGGGGGGGCGACGAGCAGTACTTC
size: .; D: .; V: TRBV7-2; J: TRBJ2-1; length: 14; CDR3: CASSYIGLYNEQFF; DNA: TGTGCCAGCAGCTACATAGGACTGTACAATGAGCAGTTCTTC
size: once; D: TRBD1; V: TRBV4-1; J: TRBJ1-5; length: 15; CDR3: CASSQVDRVDQPQHF; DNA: TGCGCCAGCAGCCAAGTTGACAGGGTTGATCAGCCCCAGCATTTT
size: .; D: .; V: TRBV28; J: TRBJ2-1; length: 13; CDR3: CASSSSYYNEQFF; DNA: TGTGCCAGCAGTTCGTCGTATTACAATGAGCAGTTCTTC
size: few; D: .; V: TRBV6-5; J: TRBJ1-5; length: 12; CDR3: CASSRGRQPQHF; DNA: TGTGCCAGCAGCAGGGGTCGGCAGCCCCAGCATTTT
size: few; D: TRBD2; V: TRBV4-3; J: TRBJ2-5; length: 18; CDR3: CASSQAAGGLAGGETQYF; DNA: TGCGCCAGCAGCCAAGCTGCCGGGGGACTAGCGGGAGGGGAGACCCAGTACTTC
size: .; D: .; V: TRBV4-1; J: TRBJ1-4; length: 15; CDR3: CASSQDRATNEKLFF; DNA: TGCGCCAGCAGCCAAGATCGAGCTACTAATGAAAAACTGTTTTTT
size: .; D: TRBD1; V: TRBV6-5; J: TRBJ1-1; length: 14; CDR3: CASSYSEGGEDAFF; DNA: TGTGCCAGCAGTTACTCCGAAGGGGGCGAAGACGCTTTCTTT
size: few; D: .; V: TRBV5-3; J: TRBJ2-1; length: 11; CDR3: CARSGQGEQFF; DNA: TGTGCCAGAAGCGGCCAGGGTGAGCAGTTCTTC
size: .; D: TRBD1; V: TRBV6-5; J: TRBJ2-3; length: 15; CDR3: CASSYGTGITDTQYF; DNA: TGTGCCAGCAGTTACGGGACAGGGATCACAGATACGCAGTATTTT
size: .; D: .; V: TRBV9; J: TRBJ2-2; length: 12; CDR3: CASSVELGELFF; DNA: TGTGCCAGCAGCGTAGAACTCGGGGAGCTGTTTTTT
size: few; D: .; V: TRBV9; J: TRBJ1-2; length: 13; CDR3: CASGQGAMNGYTF; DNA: TGTGCCAGCGGTCAAGGGGCAATGAATGGCTACACCTTC
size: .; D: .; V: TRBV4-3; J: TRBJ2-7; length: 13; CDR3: CASSQDLPYEQYF; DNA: TGCGCCAGCAGCCAAGATCTCCCCTACGAGCAGTACTTC